The 20 T cell receptor beta chains listed next were all sequenced from one sample in a study of T cell responses to AZD1222 COVID-19 vaccine. Only in-frame clones appear in the TCRdb table, and some are missing; sequencing was by immunoSEQ multiplex PCR. Here the sample spans some 90,000 clones, roughly 89% being singletons. Sequencing used peripheral blood, obtained 28 days after the second AZD1222 dose. The receptors were sampled from an adult who received the AZD1222 COVID-19 vaccine.

The chain couples TRBV7-3 to TRBJ2-2; 7 nucleotides match TRBD2. The germline gives CDR1 SGHTA, CDR2 FQGTGA. This CDR3 region has 15 residues. The J segment lost 1 base and the V segment lost 5 bases, leaving 4 bases of the junction unmatched. The CDR3 nucleotides are TGTGCCAGCAGCCCCGTAGCGGGGAACACCGGGGAGCTGTTTTTT. Translation: CASSPVAGNTGELFF.

The genes are TRBV14 and TRBJ1-1, with no clear D. The CDR3 is 15 amino acids. The germline V gene has CDR1 SGHDN and CDR2 FVKESK. Trimming took 2 bases from V and 3 from J, leaving 13 bases between them. This CDR3 is CASSQYGVGHTEAFF. DNA of the CDR3: TGTGCCAGCAGCCAATACGGGGTTGGTCACACTGAAGCTTTCTTT.

In this sample, this clone turned up once. The V and J genes are TRBV3-1 (or the pseudogene TRBV3-2) and TRBJ1-5; D gene uncertain. Germline CDR1 and CDR2: LGHDT and YNNKEL (reference sequence). Between the trimmed V and J ends, which lost 1 base and 7 bases, there was a span of 14 bases. The CDR3 consists of 15 residues. This CDR3 is CASSQGAVLGQPQHF. DNA of the CDR3: TGTGCCAGCAGCCAAGGGGCGGTGTTGGGCCAGCCCCAGCATTTT.

The chain links TRBV12-3 or TRBV12-4 to TRBJ2-7; possible D gene TRBD1, 5 bases. Deletions cut 5 bases from V and 0 bases from J, with 8 bases between. This CDR3 comprises 13 residues. CDR3 nucleotide sequence: TGTGCCAGCAGTCCAGGGTTCTCCTACGAGCAGTACTTC. It codes for CASSPGFSYEQYF.

This clone was counted a single time. This chain links TRBV27 with TRBJ2-1, with 9 bases lining up with TRBD1. Losses at the gene ends were 6 bases for V and 7 bases for J; bases not matched to a gene: 10. The CDR3 covers 15 residues. The germline V gene has CDR1 MNHEY and CDR2 SMNVEV (reference sequence). The CDR3 DNA reads TGTGCCAGCAGCCAACAGGGACAGGGTTTTAATGAGCAGTTCTTC. Translation: CASSQQGQGFNEQFF.

This sequence joins TRBV2 and TRBJ1-2, with D unclear. In germline, CDR1 is SNHLY, CDR2 FYNNEI. V lost 4 bases, J lost 7 bases, and 10 bases lay in between. This CDR3 spans 12 amino acids. In nucleotides, the CDR3 is TGTGCCAGCAGTGGATGGGGATCTGGCTACACCTTC. This sequence encodes CASSGWGSGYTF.

The V and J genes are TRBV3-1 (or the pseudogene TRBV3-2) and TRBJ1-5; D is uncertain. Germline loops: CDR1 LGHDT, CDR2 YNNKEL (reference sequence). V lost 1 base and J lost 1, with 8 bases in between. This CDR3 region has 15 residues. The CDR3 loop reads CASSQGSGSNQPQHF. DNA for the CDR3: TGTGCCAGCAGCCAAGGGTCCGGGAGCAATCAGCCCCAGCATTTT.

This clone showed up just once. The chain is built from TRBV7-2 and TRBJ1-5; D unresolved. The germline gives CDR1 SGHTA, CDR2 FQGNSA. CDR3 length: 14 residues. The V gene lost 1 base and the J gene lost 6 bases, with 10 bases spanning the gap. CDR3 sequence reads: CASSLVPSGQPQHF. The CDR3, as DNA: TGTGCCAGCAGCTTAGTACCAAGCGGTCAGCCCCAGCATTTT.

This chain joins TRBV6-6 and TRBJ1-2, with unresolved D. Germline CDR1 MNHNY, CDR2 SVGAGI (reference sequence). V shed 2 bases and J shed 5 bases, with 15 bases lying between them. The CDR3 has 15 residues. The CDR3 loop reads CASSYAPDRPYGYTF. For the CDR3, the DNA is TGTGCCAGCAGTTACGCCCCGGACCGACCTTATGGCTACACCTTC.

The V call is TRBV30, the J call TRBJ1-5, with D maybe TRBD1 (5 bases). The CDR3 spans 13 residues. The ends were cut back, 2 bases at V and 5 bases at J, with 10 bases in the middle. CDR1 GTSNPN and CDR2 SVGIG come from the germline V gene (reference sequence). Here the CDR3 DNA reads TGTGCCTGGAGTACAGGACCGTATCAGCCCCAGCATTTT. Translation: CAWSTGPYQPQHF.

The V and J genes are TRBV5-4 and TRBJ1-1; no clear D. Looked up from germline, CDR1 is SGHNT and CDR2 is YYREEE (reference sequence). Trimming took off 0 bases at V and 8 bases at J, with 14 bases between the two ends. This CDR3 has 14 residues. This chain's CDR3 is CASSLALGNREAFF. As DNA, the CDR3 is TGTGCCAGCAGCTTGGCTCTGGGGAATCGGGAAGCTTTCTTT.

V usage is TRBV7-2 and J usage is TRBJ1-2; D is unclear. V lost 1 base and J lost 1, with 10 bases in between. CDR1 SGHTA and CDR2 FQGNSA come from the germline V gene. The CDR3 contains 15 residues. The CDR3 reads CASSLGFTVNYGYTF. CDR3 nucleotides: TGTGCCAGCAGCTTAGGTTTTACAGTTAACTATGGCTACACCTTC.

V gene TRBV30 combines with J gene TRBJ1-2; D ambiguous. V lost 1 base to trimming and J lost 7 bases, with 13 bases between them. Germline V gives CDR1 GTSNPN, CDR2 SVGIG (reference sequence). This CDR3 has 13 amino acids. For the CDR3, the DNA is TGTGCCTGGAGTGATCAGGACTTCTCTGGCTACACCTTC. This gives the protein CAWSDQDFSGYTF.

V is TRBV19 and J is TRBJ1-5; possible D gene TRBD1, 6 bases. The germline CDR1 and CDR2 sequences are LNHDA and SQIVND (reference sequence). V lost 5 bases, J lost 5 bases, and 10 bases lay in between. This CDR3 has 13 amino acids. The CDR3 region is CASSAGEYQPQHF. The CDR3 coding sequence is TGTGCCAGTAGTGCAGGGGAGTATCAGCCCCAGCATTTT.

The chain links TRBV5-6 to TRBJ1-4; 7 bases agree with TRBD1. J gave up 8 bases and V 4 bases, and 11 bases lay outside the gene matches. CDR3 length: 15 residues. Germline assignment: CDR1 SGHDT and CDR2 YYEEEE. The CDR3 loop is CASSRTRGSGEKLFF. CDR3 nucleotides: TGTGCCAGCAGCCGCACCAGGGGGTCTGGAGAAAAACTGTTTTTT.

The chain combines TRBV5-1 with TRBJ2-2; tentative D call: TRBD2 (5 bases). This CDR3 spans 15 amino acids. Germline V gene lookup returns CDR1 SGHRS and CDR2 YFSETQ. V dropped 0 bases and J dropped 5 bases, with 11 bases sitting between them. Here the CDR3 reads CASSLVHPGTGELFF. The CDR3 DNA follows: TGCGCCAGCAGCTTGGTTCACCCGGGGACCGGGGAGCTGTTTTTT.

The chain uses TRBV5-4 and TRBJ1-2, with TRBD1 as a possible D gene (6 bases). V lost 4 bases and J lost 4, with 17 bases in between. CDR1 is SGHNT, CDR2 YYREEE, per germline (reference sequence). The CDR3 sequence is 15 residues long. CDR3 nucleotides: TGTGCCAGCAGCCACGGAGCACAGGGTATCTATGGCTACACCTTC. Encoded protein: CASSHGAQGIYGYTF. The whole variable domain, remainder taken from reference TRBV5-4 and TRBJ1-2, is ETGVTQSPTHLIKTRGQQVTLRCSSQSGHNTVSWYQQALGQGPQFIFQYYREEENGRGNFPPRFSGLQFPNYSSELNVNALELDDSALYLCASSHGAQGIYGYTFGSGTRLTVV.

The chain carries TRBV6-1 and TRBJ1-5; 7 bases fit TRBD1. CDR1 and CDR2 from the germline V gene are MNHNS and SASEGT. Losses at the gene ends were 8 bases for V and 1 base for J; bases not matched to a gene: 11. The CDR3 loop spans 16 amino acids. CDR3 region: CASGVRGRGSNQPQHF. In DNA, the CDR3 is TGTGCCAGCGGTGTAAGGGGGCGAGGAAGCAATCAGCCCCAGCATTTT.

The gene calls are TRBV9 and TRBJ2-3; 16 positions match TRBD2. J was trimmed by 9 bases and V by 4 bases; bases with no gene match: 8. There are 16 residues in the CDR3. Per the germline V gene, CDR1 is SGDLS and CDR2 is YYNGEE. The CDR3 DNA reads as TGTGCCAGCAGCCCCGGGACTAGCGGGGGGGCGGCCACGCAGTATTTT. Translating gives CASSPGTSGGAATQYF.

This chain links TRBV6-5 with TRBJ1-2; no firm D call. The germline V gene has CDR1 MNHEY and CDR2 SVGAGI. This CDR3 spans 11 amino acids. The V and J ends lost 7 bases and 2 bases respectively, with 5 bases between them. Here the CDR3 DNA reads TGTGCCAGCACGGTGAACTATGGCTACACCTTC. Translating it yields CASTVNYGYTF.